These 21 T cell receptor beta chains came from one sample sequenced in a study of cytomegalovirus exposure and HLA in healthy donors (dated by TCRdb to the late 2010s). The library was generated by the immunoSEQ multiplex PCR assay. A mixture of 60 forward primers for TCR Vbeta segments and 13 reverse primers for TCR Jbeta segments was used in the multiplex PCR. Sourced from immuneACCESS, this table was stored by TCRdb with only in-frame sequences that have V and J called. A share of the clones is absent; for the studies checked, an unresolved V gene accounts for under half, and the remainder has no known explanation. The table for this sample records about 120,000 clones. The top ten clonotypes cover approximately 6.8% of the sample. Sequencing was performed on PBMCs. The receptor set was obtained from a man in his forties or fifties in good health and CMV-seropositive.

This sequence joins TRBV28 and TRBJ2-2, with a tentative D call TRBD1 (5 bases). The CDR3 is 12 amino acids. Per germline, CDR1 MDHEN and CDR2 SYDVKM. V lost 10 bases, J lost 2 bases, and 8 bases lay in between. This CDR3 reads CATQGNTGELFF. For the CDR3, the DNA is TGTGCCACCCAGGGAAACACCGGGGAGCTGTTTTTT.

The chain combines TRBV19 with TRBJ1-2, with TRBD1 matching over 8 bases. Germline loops: CDR1 LNHDA, CDR2 SQIVND (reference sequence). The CDR3 sequence is 12 residues long. J was trimmed by 8 bases and V by 6 bases; bases with no gene match: 5. The DNA for the CDR3 is TGTGCCAGTAGCACCCGGACAGGGGGCTACACCTTC. Protein product: CASSTRTGGYTF.

In nucleotides, the CDR3 is TGTGCCAGCAGGGACAGACCTAGCAATCAGCCCCAGCATTTT. Its translation: CASRDRPSNQPQHF. The chain carries TRBV28 and TRBJ1-5; D may be TRBD1 (6 bases). Per germline, CDR1 MDHEN and CDR2 SYDVKM. V dropped 6 bases and J dropped 0 bases, with 9 bases sitting between them. The CDR3 loop spans 14 amino acids.

This chain uses TRBV5-1 with TRBJ2-7; D is unresolved. Trimming removed 0 bases from V and 6 bases from J, with 7 bases in between. This CDR3 is 12 amino acids long. Germline CDR1 SGHRS, CDR2 YFSETQ. CDR3 DNA sequence: TGCGCCAGCAGCTTGGGCGCAGGCGAGCAGTACTTC. Translated: CASSLGAGEQYF.

The V gene is TRBV15, the J gene TRBJ1-2; perhaps TRBD1 as D (6 bases). Per the germline V gene, CDR1 is LNHNV and CDR2 is YYDKDF (reference sequence). The ends were cut back, 0 bases at V and 8 bases at J, with 19 bases in the middle. The CDR3 extends over 16 amino acids. The CDR3 bases are TGTGCCACCAGCAGAGAACCGTACAGGGAAAGGGAAGGCTACACCTTC. This codes for CATSREPYREREGYTF.

This chain links TRBV6-5 with TRBJ1-1; 8 bases align to TRBD1. Looked up from germline, CDR1 is MNHEY and CDR2 is SVGAGI. With V trimmed by 4 bases and J by 2 bases, 9 bases remained unmatched. The CDR3 spans 16 residues. The CDR3 DNA sequence: TGTGCCAGCAGTTCCTGGATGACAGGGGCCAACACTGAAGCTTTCTTT. Its protein is CASSSWMTGANTEAFF.

The rearrangement uses TRBV5-1 and TRBJ2-1; maybe TRBD2 (5 bases). Germline V lookup: CDR1 SGHRS, CDR2 YFSETQ. V lost 5 bases to trimming and J lost 7 bases, with 16 bases between them. The length of the CDR3 is 14 residues. The CDR3 DNA reads as TGCGCCAGCAGTCCCCTGATTGGGGAGAATGAGCAGTTCTTC. Encoded protein: CASSPLIGENEQFF.

The chain is built from TRBV29-1 and TRBJ1-2; TRBD1 agrees at 7 bases. The CDR3 runs 12 residues. Unmatched junction bases numbered 7, after V lost 7 bases and J lost 5 bases. Germline V gives CDR1 SQVTM, CDR2 ANQGSEA. CDR3 in DNA: TGCAGCGCCCAACACAGGGGATATGGCTACACCTTC. Translating gives CSAQHRGYGYTF.

V and J are TRBV6-6 and TRBJ2-4; D is perhaps TRBD1 (6 bases). Trimming shortened V by 2 bases and J by 9 bases, and 11 bases separated the two germline ends. Germline V gene sequence: CDR1 MNHNY, CDR2 SVGAGI (reference sequence). The CDR3 has 13 residues. CDR3 protein: CASSYEIQGIQYF. For the CDR3, the DNA is TGTGCCAGCAGTTACGAGATACAGGGCATTCAGTACTTC.

The rearrangement links TRBV7-2 to TRBJ2-7; perhaps TRBD2 as D (7 bases). The CDR3 extends over 15 amino acids. Between the trimmed V and J ends, which lost 3 bases and 2 bases, there was a span of 14 bases. Germline CDR1 SGHTA, CDR2 FQGNSA. The CDR3 protein is CASSFLGRGTYEQYF. CDR3 in DNA: TGTGCCAGCAGCTTTTTGGGGAGGGGGACCTACGAGCAGTACTTC.

V is TRBV28 and J is TRBJ2-7; TRBD1 agrees at 7 bases. The V segment lost 5 bases and the J segment 2 bases; nucleotides outside the gene matches: 6. CDR3 length: 14 amino acids. CDR1 and CDR2 from the germline V gene are MDHEN and SYDVKM. CDR3 DNA sequence: TGTGCCAGCAGTCGAGGGACAGAACCCTACGAGCAGTACTTC. Translated: CASSRGTEPYEQYF.

The rearrangement links TRBV27 to TRBJ1-3; D gene uncertain. The CDR3 is 13 residues long. Trimming took 4 bases from V and 4 from J, leaving 8 bases between them. Germline V gives CDR1 MNHEY, CDR2 SMNVEV (reference sequence). The CDR3 loop is CASSYREGNTIYF. The CDR3 nucleotides read TGTGCCAGCAGTTACCGAGAGGGAAACACCATATATTTT.

CDR3 amino acids: CASSIQGLYGYTF. In DNA, the CDR3 is TGTGCCAGCAGTATACAGGGTCTCTATGGCTACACCTTC. The gene calls are TRBV28 and TRBJ1-2, with TRBD1 as a possible D gene (6 bases). This CDR3 comprises 13 residues. Germline V gene sequence: CDR1 MDHEN, CDR2 SYDVKM. The V gene lost 5 bases and the J gene lost 4 bases, with 11 bases spanning the gap.

The gene calls are TRBV28 and TRBJ1-1, with D unclear. From germline, CDR1 is MDHEN and CDR2 SYDVKM. CDR3 size: 13 residues. V was trimmed by 4 bases and J by 10 bases, leaving 16 bases between them. CDR3 sequence reads: CASSSGPEVGAFF. The CDR3 nucleotides read TGTGCCAGCAGTTCCGGACCGGAGGTAGGAGCTTTCTTT.

The chain employs TRBV11-3 and TRBJ2-7; 9 bases align to TRBD1. The J segment lost 6 bases and the V segment lost 4 bases, leaving 7 bases of the junction unmatched. This CDR3 is built from 14 residues. Germline CDR1 is SGHNT and CDR2 is YENEEA. The CDR3 here is CASSSGQGGAEQYF. CDR3 nucleotides: TGTGCCAGCAGCTCGGGACAGGGAGGCGCCGAGCAGTACTTC. Supplemented by reference TRBV11-3 and TRBJ2-7, the full variable domain reads EAGVVQSPRYKIIEKKQPVAFWCNPISGHNTLYWYLQNLGQGPELLIRYENEEAVDDSQLPKDRFSAERLKGVDSTLKIQPAELGDSAVYLCASSSGQGGAEQYFGPGTRLTVT.

The chain employs TRBV9 and TRBJ2-1; D is unclear. This CDR3 region has 14 residues. Germline CDR1 and CDR2: SGDLS and YYNGEE. V was cut by 0 bases and J by 9 bases, with 13 bases left in between. CDR3 in DNA: TGTGCCAGCAGCGTAGTTCCACTGGAGAGTGAGCAGTTCTTC. This sequence encodes CASSVVPLESEQFF.

The chain couples TRBV28 to TRBJ2-5, with 9 bases fitting TRBD2. The CDR3 loop spans 16 amino acids. The ends lost 5 bases at V and 1 base at J; junction bases unmatched: 8. CDR1 and CDR2 (germline): MDHEN, SYDVKM. CDR3 amino acids: CASSPTSGFPQETQYF. The DNA of the CDR3 is TGTGCCAGCAGTCCGACTAGCGGTTTTCCCCAAGAGACCCAGTACTTC.

This sequence joins TRBV29-1 and TRBJ2-7; 7 nucleotides align to TRBD1. The CDR3 is 13 amino acids. Germline CDR1 is SQVTM and CDR2 is ANQGSEA. J was trimmed by 0 bases and V by 7 bases; bases with no gene match: 6. This chain's CDR3 is CSARDSDSYEQYF. As DNA, the CDR3 is TGCAGCGCCCGGGACAGCGACTCCTACGAGCAGTACTTC.

The chain recombines TRBV10-1 with TRBJ2-1, with no clear D. Germline V gene data show CDR1 as WNHNN and CDR2 as SYGVQD (reference sequence). The CDR3 loop spans 12 amino acids. V lost 4 bases, J lost 4 bases, and 5 bases lay in between. The CDR3 here is CASSAGYNEQFF. DNA for the CDR3: TGCGCCAGCAGTGCCGGGTACAATGAGCAGTTCTTC.

The V and J genes are TRBV11-3 and TRBJ2-3, with 10 bases fitting TRBD2. Germline loops: CDR1 SGHNT, CDR2 YENEEA. V dropped 5 bases and J dropped 9; count of bases not matched to a gene: 8. The CDR3 covers 14 residues. CDR3 DNA: TGTGCCAGCAGCCAAACTAGCGGGGCCGTGACGCAGTATTTT. This encodes CASSQTSGAVTQYF.

J is TRBJ2-1 and V is TRBV28; 8 bases align to TRBD1. The CDR3 runs 15 residues. Germline-derived CDR1 and CDR2 are MDHEN and SYDVKM. Trimming took 3 bases from V and 2 from J; bases not matched to a gene: 3. CDR3 loop: CASSLRTGPYNEQFF. As DNA, the CDR3 is TGTGCCAGCAGTTTGCGGACAGGGCCCTACAATGAGCAGTTCTTC.